The following is a T cell receptor beta chain sequence with its context. This CDR3 contains 18 residues. After removal of 6 bases from V and 3 bases from J, the junction contained 13 bases not matched to a gene. Germline-derived CDR1 and CDR2 are SGHTA and FQGTGA. These data originate in a study of blood T cell repertoires in COVID-19. Study-wide context: COVID-19 samples, acute and convalescent, were from the United States, Italy and Spain. T cells, B-cell-depleted T cells, or PBMCs provided the cDNA or gDNA that served as material.

The repertoire was sequenced with immunoSEQ multiplex PCR; TCRdb's copy has only in-frame clones and lacks some. This sample has some 140,000 clones, with about 90% found just once. The specimen sequenced was peripheral blood. The clonotype comes from a man aged 50 or older with acute or convalescent COVID-19. This chain joins TRBV7-3 and TRBJ2-5; 13 bases fit TRBD2. The DNA for the CDR3 is TGTGCCAGCAGTCCCGGGACTAGCGGGATGCCATACGAAGAGACCCAGTACTTC. This sequence encodes CASSPGTSGMPYEETQYF.